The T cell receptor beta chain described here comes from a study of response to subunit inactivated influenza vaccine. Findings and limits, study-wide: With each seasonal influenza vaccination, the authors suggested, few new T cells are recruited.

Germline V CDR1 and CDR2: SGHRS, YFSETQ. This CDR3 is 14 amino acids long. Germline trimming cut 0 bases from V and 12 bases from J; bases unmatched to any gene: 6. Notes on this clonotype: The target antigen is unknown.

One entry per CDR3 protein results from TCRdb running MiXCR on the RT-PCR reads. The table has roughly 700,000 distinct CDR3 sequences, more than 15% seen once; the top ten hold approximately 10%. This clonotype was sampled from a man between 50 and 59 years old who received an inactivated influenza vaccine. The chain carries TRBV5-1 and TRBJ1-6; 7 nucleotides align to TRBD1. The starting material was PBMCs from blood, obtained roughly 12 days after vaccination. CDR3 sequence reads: CASSLGQGTGPLHF. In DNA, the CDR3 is TGCGCCAGCAGCTTGGGACAGGGTACAGGACCCCTCCACTTT. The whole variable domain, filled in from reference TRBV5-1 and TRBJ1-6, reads KAGVTQTPRYLIKTRGQQVTLSCSPISGHRSVSWYQQTPGQGLQFLFEYFSETQRNKGNFPGRFSGRQFSNSRSEMNVSTLELGDSALYLCASSLGQGTGPLHFGNGTRLTVT.